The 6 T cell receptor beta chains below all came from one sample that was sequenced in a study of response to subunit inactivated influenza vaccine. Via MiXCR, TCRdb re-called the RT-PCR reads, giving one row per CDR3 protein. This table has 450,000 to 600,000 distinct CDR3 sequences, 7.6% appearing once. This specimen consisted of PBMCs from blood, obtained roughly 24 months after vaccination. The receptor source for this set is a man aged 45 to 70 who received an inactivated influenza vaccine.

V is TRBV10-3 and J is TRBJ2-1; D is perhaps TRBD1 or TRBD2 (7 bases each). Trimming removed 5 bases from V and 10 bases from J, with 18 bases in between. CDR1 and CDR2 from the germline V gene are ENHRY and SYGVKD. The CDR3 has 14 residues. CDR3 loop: CAISQQGGPREQFF. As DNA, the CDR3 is TGTGCCATCAGTCAGCAGGGGGGGCCCCGGGAGCAGTTCTTC.

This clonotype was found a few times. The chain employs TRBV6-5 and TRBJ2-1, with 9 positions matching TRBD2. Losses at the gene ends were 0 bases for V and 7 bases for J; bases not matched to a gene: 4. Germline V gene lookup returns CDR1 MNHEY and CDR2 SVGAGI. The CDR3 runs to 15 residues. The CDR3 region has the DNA TGTGCCAGCAGTTACTCTAGCGGGAGATTAAATGAGCAGTTCTTC. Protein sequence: CASSYSSGRLNEQFF.

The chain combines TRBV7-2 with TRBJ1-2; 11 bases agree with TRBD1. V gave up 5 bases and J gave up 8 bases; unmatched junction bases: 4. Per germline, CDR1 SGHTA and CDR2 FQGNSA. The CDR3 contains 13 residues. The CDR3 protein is CASSADRGQGYTF. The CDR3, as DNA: TGTGCCAGCAGCGCGGACAGGGGGCAGGGCTACACCTTC.

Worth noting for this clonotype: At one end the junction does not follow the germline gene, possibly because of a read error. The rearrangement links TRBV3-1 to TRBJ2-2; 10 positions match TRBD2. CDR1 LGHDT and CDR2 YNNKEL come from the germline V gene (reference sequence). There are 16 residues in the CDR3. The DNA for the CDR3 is TGTTCCAGCAGCCAGGGTCTAGCGGGAGTTACCGGGGAGCTGTTTTTT. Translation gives CSSSQGLAGVTGELFF.

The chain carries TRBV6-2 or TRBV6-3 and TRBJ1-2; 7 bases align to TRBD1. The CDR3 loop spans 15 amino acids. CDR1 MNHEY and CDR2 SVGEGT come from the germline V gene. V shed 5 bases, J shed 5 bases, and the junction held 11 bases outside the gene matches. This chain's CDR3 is CASSRTGTASYGYTF. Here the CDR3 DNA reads TGTGCCAGCAGTCGGACCGGGACAGCTTCTTATGGCTACACCTTC.

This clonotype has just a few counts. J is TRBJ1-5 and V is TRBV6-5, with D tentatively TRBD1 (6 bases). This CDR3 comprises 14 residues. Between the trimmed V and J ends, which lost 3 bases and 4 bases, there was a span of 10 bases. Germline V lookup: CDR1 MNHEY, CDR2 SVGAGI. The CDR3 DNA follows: TGTGCCAGCAGTTATCCAGGGGCGAATCAGCCCCAGCATTTT. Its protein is CASSYPGANQPQHF.